The sequence of this T cell receptor beta chain was determined in a study of vaccination and CD4 T cells after COVID-19. On this clonotype itself: Its antigen is unknown.

The Oncomine TCR Beta short-read assay sequenced DNA from cultured CD4+ T cells. TCRdb re-called the PCR reads with MiXCR, one entry per CDR3 protein. The sample carries under 20,000 distinct CDR3 sequences, around half recorded once. Treatment in this sample: roughly 10-day PBMC culture with coronavirus spike peptide pools or control peptides (ViraFEST assay). CDR3 size: 13 residues. The V and J ends lost 7 bases and 5 bases respectively, with 12 bases between them. The material was CD4+ T cells from blood, cultured in vitro, obtained before SARS-CoV-2 vaccination. The sequence came from a human donor who had recovered from COVID-19. The chain combines TRBV12-3 or TRBV12-4 with TRBJ2-1, with D perhaps matching TRBD2 (5 bases). CDR3 DNA sequence: TGTGCCAGCAAGACGACTAACAACAATGAGCAGTTCTTC. It codes for CASKTTNNNEQFF.